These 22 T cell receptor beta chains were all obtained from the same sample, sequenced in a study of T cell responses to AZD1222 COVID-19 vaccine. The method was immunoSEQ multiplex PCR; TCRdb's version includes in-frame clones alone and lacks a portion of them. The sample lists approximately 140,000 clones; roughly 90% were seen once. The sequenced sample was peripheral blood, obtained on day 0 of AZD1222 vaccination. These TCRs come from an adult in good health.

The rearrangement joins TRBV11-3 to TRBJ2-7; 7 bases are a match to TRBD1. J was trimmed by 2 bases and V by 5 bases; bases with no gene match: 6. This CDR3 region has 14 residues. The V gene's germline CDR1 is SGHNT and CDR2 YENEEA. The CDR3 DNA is TGTGCCAGCAGCCAAGGACAGGCCACCTACGAGCAGTACTTC. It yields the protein CASSQGQATYEQYF. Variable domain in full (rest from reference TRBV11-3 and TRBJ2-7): EAGVVQSPRYKIIEKKQPVAFWCNPISGHNTLYWYLQNLGQGPELLIRYENEEAVDDSQLPKDRFSAERLKGVDSTLKIQPAELGDSAVYLCASSQGQATYEQYFGPGTRLTVT.

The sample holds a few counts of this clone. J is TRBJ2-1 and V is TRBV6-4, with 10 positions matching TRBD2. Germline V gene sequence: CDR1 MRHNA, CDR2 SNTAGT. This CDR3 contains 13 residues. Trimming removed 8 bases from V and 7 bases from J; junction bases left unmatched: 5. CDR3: CASSTSGINEQFF. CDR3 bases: TGTGCCAGCTCAACTAGCGGGATAAATGAGCAGTTCTTC.

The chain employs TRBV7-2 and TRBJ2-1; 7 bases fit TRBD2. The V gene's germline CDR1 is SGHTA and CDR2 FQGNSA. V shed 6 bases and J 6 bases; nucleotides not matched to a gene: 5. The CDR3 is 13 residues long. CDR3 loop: CASSRTGGNEQFF. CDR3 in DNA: TGTGCCAGCAGTCGAACGGGGGGCAATGAGCAGTTCTTC.

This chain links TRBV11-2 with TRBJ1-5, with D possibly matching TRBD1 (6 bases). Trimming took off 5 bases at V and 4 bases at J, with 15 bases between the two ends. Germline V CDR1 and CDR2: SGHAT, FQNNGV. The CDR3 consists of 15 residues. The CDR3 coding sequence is TGTGCCAGCAGCCAGAATGGCAGGGGAAATCAGCCCCAGCATTTT. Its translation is CASSQNGRGNQPQHF.

The CDR3 region has the DNA TGTGCCAGCAGTCTCAGGACAGGAGCAGGCACAGATACGCAGTATTTT. Encoded protein: CASSLRTGAGTDTQYF. The chain has TRBV6-2 or TRBV6-3 and TRBJ2-3; 7 nucleotides agree with TRBD1. Germline lookup yields CDR1 MNHEY and CDR2 SVGEGT. The ends lost 5 bases at V and 1 base at J; junction bases unmatched: 9. This CDR3 spans 16 amino acids.

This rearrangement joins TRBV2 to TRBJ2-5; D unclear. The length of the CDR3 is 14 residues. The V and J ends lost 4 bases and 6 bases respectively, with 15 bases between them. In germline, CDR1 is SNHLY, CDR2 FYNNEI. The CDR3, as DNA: TGTGCCAGCAGTGTAGAGCGTGGCGATAAGACCCAGTACTTC. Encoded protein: CASSVERGDKTQYF.

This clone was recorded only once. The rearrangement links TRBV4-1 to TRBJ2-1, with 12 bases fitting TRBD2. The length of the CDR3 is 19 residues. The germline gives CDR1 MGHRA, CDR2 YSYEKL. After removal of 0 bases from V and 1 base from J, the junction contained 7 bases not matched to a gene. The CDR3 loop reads CASSQETSGRPYSYNEQFF. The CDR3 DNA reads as TGCGCCAGCAGCCAAGAAACTAGCGGGAGGCCTTATTCCTACAATGAGCAGTTCTTC.

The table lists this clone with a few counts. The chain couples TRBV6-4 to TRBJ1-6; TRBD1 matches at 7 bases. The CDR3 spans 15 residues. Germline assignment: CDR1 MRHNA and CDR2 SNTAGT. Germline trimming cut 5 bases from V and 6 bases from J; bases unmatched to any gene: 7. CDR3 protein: CASSREDRLNSPLHF. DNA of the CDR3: TGTGCCAGCAGTCGCGAGGACAGGCTTAATTCACCCCTCCACTTT.

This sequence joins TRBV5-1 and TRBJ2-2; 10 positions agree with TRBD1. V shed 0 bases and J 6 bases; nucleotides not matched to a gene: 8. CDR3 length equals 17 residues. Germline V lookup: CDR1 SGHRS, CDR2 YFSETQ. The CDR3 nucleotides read TGCGCCAGCAGCTTGGCCGGGACAGGGGTAGGGGCCGGGGAGCTGTTTTTT. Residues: CASSLAGTGVGAGELFF.

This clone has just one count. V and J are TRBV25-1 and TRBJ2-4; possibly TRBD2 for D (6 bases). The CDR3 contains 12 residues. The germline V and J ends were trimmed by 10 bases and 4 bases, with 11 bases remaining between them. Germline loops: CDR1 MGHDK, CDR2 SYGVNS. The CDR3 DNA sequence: TGTGCCACCGGACGGGAGAAAAACATTCAGTACTTC. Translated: CATGREKNIQYF.

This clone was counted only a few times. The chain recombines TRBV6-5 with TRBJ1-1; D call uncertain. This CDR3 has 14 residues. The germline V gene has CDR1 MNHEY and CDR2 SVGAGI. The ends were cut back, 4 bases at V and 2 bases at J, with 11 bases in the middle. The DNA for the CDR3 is TGTGCCAGCAGTTTGACGGTAACCAACACTGAAGCTTTCTTT. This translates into CASSLTVTNTEAFF.

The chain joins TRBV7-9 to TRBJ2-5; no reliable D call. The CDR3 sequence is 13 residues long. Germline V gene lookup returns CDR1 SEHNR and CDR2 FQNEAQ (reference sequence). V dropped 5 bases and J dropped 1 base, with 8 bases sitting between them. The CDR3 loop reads CASSHPLQETQYF. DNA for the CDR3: TGTGCCAGCAGCCACCCCCTCCAAGAGACCCAGTACTTC.

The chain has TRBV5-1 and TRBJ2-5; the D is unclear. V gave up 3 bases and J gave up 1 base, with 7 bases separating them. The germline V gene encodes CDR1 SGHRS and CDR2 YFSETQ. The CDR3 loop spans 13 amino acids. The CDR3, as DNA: TGCGCCAGCAGCTCGATTAGCCAAGAGACCCAGTACTTC. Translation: CASSSISQETQYF.

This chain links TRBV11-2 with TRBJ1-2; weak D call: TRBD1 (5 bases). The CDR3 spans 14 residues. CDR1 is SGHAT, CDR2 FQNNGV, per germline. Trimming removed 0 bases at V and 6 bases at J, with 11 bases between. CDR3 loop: CASSLDAGSNGYTF. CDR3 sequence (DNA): TGTGCCAGCAGCTTAGATGCAGGGTCGAATGGCTACACCTTC. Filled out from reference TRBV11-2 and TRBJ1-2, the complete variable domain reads EAGVAQSPRYKIIEKRQSVAFWCNPISGHATLYWYQQILGQGPKLLIQFQNNGVVDDSQLPKDRFSAERLKGVDSTLKIQPAKLEDSAVYLCASSLDAGSNGYTFGSGTRLTVV.

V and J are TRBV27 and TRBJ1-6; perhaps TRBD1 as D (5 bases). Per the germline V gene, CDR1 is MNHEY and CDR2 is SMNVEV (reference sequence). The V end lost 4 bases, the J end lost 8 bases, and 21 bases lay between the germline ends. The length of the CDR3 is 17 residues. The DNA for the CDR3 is TGTGCCAGCAGTTCAACTCGACAGCCTAAGTCGCATTCACCCCTCCACTTT. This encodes CASSSTRQPKSHSPLHF.

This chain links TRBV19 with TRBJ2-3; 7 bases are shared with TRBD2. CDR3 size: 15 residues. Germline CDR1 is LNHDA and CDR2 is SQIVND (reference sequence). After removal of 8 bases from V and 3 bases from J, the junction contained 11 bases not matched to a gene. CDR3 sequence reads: CASGPGGGSTDTQYF. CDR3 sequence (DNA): TGTGCCAGTGGCCCGGGTGGCGGGAGTACAGATACGCAGTATTTT.

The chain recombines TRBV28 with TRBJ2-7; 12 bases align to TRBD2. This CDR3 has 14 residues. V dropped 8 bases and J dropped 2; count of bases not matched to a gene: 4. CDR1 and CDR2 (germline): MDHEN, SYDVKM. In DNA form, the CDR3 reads TGTGCCAGCCAGACTAGCGGGAGAACCTACGAGCAGTACTTC. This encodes CASQTSGRTYEQYF. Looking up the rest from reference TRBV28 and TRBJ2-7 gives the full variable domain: DVKVTQSSRYLVKRTGEKVFLECVQDMDHENMFWYRQDPGLGLRLIYFSYDVKMKEKGDIPEGYSVSREKKERFSLILESASTNQTSMYLCASQTSGRTYEQYFGPGTRLTVT.

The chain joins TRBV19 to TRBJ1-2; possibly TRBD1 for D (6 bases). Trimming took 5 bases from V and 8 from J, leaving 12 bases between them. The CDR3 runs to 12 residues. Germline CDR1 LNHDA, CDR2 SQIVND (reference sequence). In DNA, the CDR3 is TGTGCCAGTAGTGTCAGGGGAGGCGGCTACACCTTC. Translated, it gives CASSVRGGGYTF.

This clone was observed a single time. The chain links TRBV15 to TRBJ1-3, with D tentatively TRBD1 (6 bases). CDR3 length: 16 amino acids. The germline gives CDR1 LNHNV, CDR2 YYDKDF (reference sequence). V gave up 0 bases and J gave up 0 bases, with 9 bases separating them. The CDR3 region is CATSRDRGNSGNTIYF. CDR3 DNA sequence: TGTGCCACCAGCAGAGATAGGGGGAACTCTGGAAACACCATATATTTT. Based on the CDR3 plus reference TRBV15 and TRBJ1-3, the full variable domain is DAMVIQNPRYQVTQFGKPVTLSCSQTLNHNVMYWYQQKSSQAPKLLFHYYDKDFNNEADTPDNFQSRRPNTSFCFLDIRSPGLGDTAMYLCATSRDRGNSGNTIYFGEGSWLTVV.

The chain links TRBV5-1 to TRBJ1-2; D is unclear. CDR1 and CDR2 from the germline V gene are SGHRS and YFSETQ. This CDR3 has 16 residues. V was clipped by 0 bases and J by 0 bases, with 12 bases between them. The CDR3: CASSLVKYPANYGYTF. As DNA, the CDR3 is TGCGCCAGCAGCTTGGTGAAATATCCAGCTAACTATGGCTACACCTTC.

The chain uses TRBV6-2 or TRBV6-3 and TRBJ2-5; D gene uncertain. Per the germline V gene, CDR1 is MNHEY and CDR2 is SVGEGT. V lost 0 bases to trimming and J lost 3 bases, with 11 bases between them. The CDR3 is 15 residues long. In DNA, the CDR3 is TGTGCCAGCAGTTACTCGTTGGGGAATAAAGAGACCCAGTACTTC. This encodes CASSYSLGNKETQYF.

The CDR3 sequence is CASSVEPGTNEKLFF. DNA of the CDR3: TGTGCCAGCAGCGTAGAGCCGGGGACTAATGAAAAACTGTTTTTT. The chain recombines TRBV9 with TRBJ1-4; D is unclear. This CDR3 has 15 amino acids. Germline loops: CDR1 SGDLS, CDR2 YYNGEE. V was trimmed by 0 bases and J by 2 bases, leaving 8 bases between them. The full variable domain, its missing parts supplied by reference TRBV9 and TRBJ1-4, is DSGVTQTPKHLITATGQRVTLRCSPRSGDLSVYWYQQSLDQGLQFLIQYYNGEERAKGNILERFSAQQFPDLHSELNLSSLELGDSALYFCASSVEPGTNEKLFFGSGTQLSVL.